This TCR beta chain emerged from a study of PD-1 blockade in classical Hodgkin lymphoma. Exposure to brentuximab vedotin varied, and each patient had relapsed following autologous stem cell transplantation. The method was immunoSEQ multiplex PCR; TCRdb's version includes in-frame clones alone and lacks a portion of them. The sample has about 110,000 clones; roughly nine tenths are singletons. Sample: peripheral blood mononuclear cells (PBMCs), taken before the second cycle of nivolumab. The clonotype comes from a human donor with classical Hodgkin lymphoma.

CDR3 sequence: CASSEGTSGSLSGGETQYF. CDR3 nucleotide sequence: TGTGCCAGCAGCGAGGGGACTAGCGGGTCTCTATCCGGTGGAGAGACCCAGTACTTC. The chain carries TRBV5-8 and TRBJ2-5, with 12 bases matching TRBD2. The CDR3 contains 19 residues. The germline CDR1 and CDR2 sequences are SGHTS and YDEGEE. Trimming removed 4 bases from V and 4 bases from J; junction bases left unmatched: 17. Supplemented by reference TRBV5-8 and TRBJ2-5, the full variable domain reads EAGVTQSPTHLIKTRGQQATLRCSPISGHTSVYWYQQALGLGLQFLLWYDEGEERNRGNFPPRFSGRQFPNYSSELNVNALELEDSALYLCASSEGTSGSLSGGETQYFGPGTRLLVL.